This T cell receptor (beta chain) was found in a study of regulatory T cells in long-lasting Graves disease. Time point indicated: newly diagnosed GD, antithyroid drugs for less than 3 months. After RNA was extracted from PBMCs, the TCR library was made from it. Combining iRepertoire HTBI primers with Arm-PCR of CDR3 regions, the authors built TCR beta libraries. TCRdb fed the multiplex PCR reads into MiXCR, producing one record per CDR3 protein. The repertoire consists of some 400,000 distinct CDR3 sequences, with about 15% occurring once and the leading ten covering 16%. V was trimmed by 2 bases and J by 8 bases, leaving 21 bases between them. The CDR3 is 17 residues long. CDR1 MNHEY and CDR2 SVGAGI come from the germline V gene. Details on this clonotype: Its target is not known.

Findings and caveats of the study: Persistent disease favored TRBV28, TRBJ1-2 and TRBJ2-5.

The same data also contributed to another study, on T cells in Graves' hyperthyroidism and ophthalmopathy.

This TCR came from a woman aged 25 to 39 with Graves disease. Sequenced material: peripheral blood mononuclear cells (PBMCs), taken at new diagnosis, from a patient treated with antithyroid drugs. This rearrangement joins TRBV6-5 to TRBJ1-4; unclear D gene. The CDR3 reads CASSYRPPDVGEEKLFF. CDR3 DNA sequence: TGTGCCAGCAGTTACAGGCCCCCCGATGTGGGCGAGGAAAAACTGTTTTTT.